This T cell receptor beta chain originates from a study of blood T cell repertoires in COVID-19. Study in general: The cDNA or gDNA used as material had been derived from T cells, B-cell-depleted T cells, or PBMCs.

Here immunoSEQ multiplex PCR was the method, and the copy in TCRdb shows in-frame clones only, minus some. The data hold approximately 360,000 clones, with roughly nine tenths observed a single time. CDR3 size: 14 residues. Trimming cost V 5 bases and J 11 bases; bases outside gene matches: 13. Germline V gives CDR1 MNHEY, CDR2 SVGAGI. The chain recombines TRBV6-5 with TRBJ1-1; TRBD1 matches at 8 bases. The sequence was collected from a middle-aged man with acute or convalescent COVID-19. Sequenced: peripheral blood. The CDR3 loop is CASSRDPRQGRAFF. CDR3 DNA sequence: TGTGCCAGCAGTAGGGACCCCCGACAGGGGAGGGCTTTCTTT.